A single TCR beta chain is shown here with its context. Its matching antigen is unknown. These data originate in a study of cytomegalovirus exposure and HLA in healthy donors. Findings of the study overall: The study recorded around 160 TCR beta chains that were cytomegalovirus-associated.

A multiplex PCR was run with 60 Vbeta primers and 13 Jbeta primers. TCRdb's table, derived via immunoSEQ multiplex PCR, lists solely in-frame clones and lacks some. The sample consists of some 160,000 clones, approximately 88% of them appearing once. Germline V gene sequence: CDR1 SGDLS, CDR2 YYNGEE. V lost 0 bases to trimming and J lost 6 bases, with 13 bases between them. CDR3 size: 15 residues. The chain links TRBV9 to TRBJ1-5; a possible D gene is TRBD1 (5 bases). This clonotype was sampled from a young woman in good health and CMV-seronegative. What was sequenced was PBMCs. CDR3 nucleotide sequence: TGTGCCAGCAGCGTAGGGCAGGGAGGTAGTCAGCCCCAGCATTTT. Translating it yields CASSVGQGGSQPQHF.